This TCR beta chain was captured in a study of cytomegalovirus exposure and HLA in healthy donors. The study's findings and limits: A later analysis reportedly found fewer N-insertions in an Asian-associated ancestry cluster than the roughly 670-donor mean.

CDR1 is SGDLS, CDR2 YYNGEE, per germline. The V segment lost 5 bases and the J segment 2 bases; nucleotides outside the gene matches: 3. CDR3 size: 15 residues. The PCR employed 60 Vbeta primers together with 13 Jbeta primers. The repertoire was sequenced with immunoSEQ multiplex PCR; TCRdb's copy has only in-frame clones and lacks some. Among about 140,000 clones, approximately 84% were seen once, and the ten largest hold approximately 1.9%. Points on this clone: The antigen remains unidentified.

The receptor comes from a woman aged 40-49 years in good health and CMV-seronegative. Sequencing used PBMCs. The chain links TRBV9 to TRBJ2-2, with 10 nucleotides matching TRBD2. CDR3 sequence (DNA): TGTGCCAGCAGGATAGCGGGAGGCAACACCGGGGAGCTGTTTTTT. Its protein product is CASRIAGGNTGELFF. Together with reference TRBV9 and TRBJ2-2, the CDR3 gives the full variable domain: DSGVTQTPKHLITATGQRVTLRCSPRSGDLSVYWYQQSLDQGLQFLIQYYNGEERAKGNILERFSAQQFPDLHSELNLSSLELGDSALYFCASRIAGGNTGELFFGEGSRLTVL.